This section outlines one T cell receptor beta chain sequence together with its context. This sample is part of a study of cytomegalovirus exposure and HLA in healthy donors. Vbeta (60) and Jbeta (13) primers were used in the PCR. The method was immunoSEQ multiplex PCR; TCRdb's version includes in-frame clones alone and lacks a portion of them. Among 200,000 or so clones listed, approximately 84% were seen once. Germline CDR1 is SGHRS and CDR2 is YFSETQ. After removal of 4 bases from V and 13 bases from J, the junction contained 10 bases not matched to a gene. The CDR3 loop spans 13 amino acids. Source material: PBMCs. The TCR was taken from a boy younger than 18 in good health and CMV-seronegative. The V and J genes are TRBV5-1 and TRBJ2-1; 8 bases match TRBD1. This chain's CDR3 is CASSLQGTGEQFF. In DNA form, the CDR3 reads TGCGCCAGCAGCCTTCAGGGGACAGGCGAACAGTTCTTC.